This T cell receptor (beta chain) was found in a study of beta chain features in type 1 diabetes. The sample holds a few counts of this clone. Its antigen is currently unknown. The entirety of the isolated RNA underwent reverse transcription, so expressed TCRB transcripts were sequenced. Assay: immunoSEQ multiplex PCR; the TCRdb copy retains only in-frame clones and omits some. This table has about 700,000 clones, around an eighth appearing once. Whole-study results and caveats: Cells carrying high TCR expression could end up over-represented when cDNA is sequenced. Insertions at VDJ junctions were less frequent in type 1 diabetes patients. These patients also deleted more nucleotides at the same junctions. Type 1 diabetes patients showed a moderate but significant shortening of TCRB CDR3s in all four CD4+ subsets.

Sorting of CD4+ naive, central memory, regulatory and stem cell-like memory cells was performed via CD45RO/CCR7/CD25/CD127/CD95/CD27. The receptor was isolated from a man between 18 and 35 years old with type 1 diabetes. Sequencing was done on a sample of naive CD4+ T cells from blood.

For the CDR3, the DNA is TGTGCCAGCAGCCCGACCATGGGGGAGACCCAGTACTTC. The encoded protein is CASSPTMGETQYF. This chain links TRBV5-6 with TRBJ2-5; D ambiguous. V was trimmed by 4 bases and J by 5 bases, leaving 12 bases between them. The germline gives CDR1 SGHDT, CDR2 YYEEEE. The CDR3 is made up of 13 amino acids.